This TCR beta chain was obtained from a study of T cells in localized non-small cell lung cancer. CDR1 is SEHNR, CDR2 FQNEAQ, per germline (reference sequence). V lost 5 bases and J 1 base, leaving 20 bases between the germline ends. This CDR3 is built from 17 residues. On this clone itself: Its cognate antigen is unknown.

Libraries were prepared by immunoSEQ multiplex PCR; TCRdb keeps only in-frame clonotypes and omits some of them. The repertoire holds tens of thousands of clones, around 93% seen once, with under 30% in the top ten. General observations from the study: Tumor trailed uninvolved adjacent lung in T cell clonality, which peaked there.

This clonotype originated in a female donor over 55 with stage I lung adenocarcinoma. The sample consisted of peripheral blood, taken before any cancer treatment. The chain is built from TRBV7-9 and TRBJ1-1; a weak D match, TRBD1 (5 bases). The CDR3 protein is CASSHPTGGLWNTEAFF. Here the CDR3 DNA reads TGTGCCAGCAGCCACCCTACGGGGGGACTGTGGAACACTGAAGCTTTCTTT.